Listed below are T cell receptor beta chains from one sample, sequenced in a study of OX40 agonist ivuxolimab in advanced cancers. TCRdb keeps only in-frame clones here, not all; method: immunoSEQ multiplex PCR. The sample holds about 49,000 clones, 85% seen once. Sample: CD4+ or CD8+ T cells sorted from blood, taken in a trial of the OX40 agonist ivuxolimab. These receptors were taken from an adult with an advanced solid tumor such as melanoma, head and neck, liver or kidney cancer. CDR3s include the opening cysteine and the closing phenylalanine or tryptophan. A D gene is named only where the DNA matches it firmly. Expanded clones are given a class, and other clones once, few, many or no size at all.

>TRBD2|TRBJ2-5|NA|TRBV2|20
CASSDRGTSGGAPEQETQYF
TGTGCCAGCAGTGACCGGGGGACTAGCGGGGGGGCCCCGGAGCAAGAGACCCAGTACTTC
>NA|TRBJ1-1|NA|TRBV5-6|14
CASTPVGSGTEAFF
TGTGCCAGCACCCCTGTTGGGTCGGGCACTGAAGCTTTCTTT
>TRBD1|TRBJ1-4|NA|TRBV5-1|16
CASSLAKGQVNEKLFF
TGCGCCAGCAGCTTGGCCAAGGGACAGGTGAATGAAAAACTGTTTTTT
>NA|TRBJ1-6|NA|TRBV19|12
CASREGTSPLHF
TGTGCCAGTAGAGAGGGAACTTCACCCCTCCACTTT
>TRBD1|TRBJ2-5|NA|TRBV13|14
CASSFRGRLETQYF
TGTGCCAGCAGCTTCAGGGGGCGTTTGGAGACCCAGTACTTC
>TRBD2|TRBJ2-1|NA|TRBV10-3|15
CAISDSRGGRYEQFF
TGTGCCATCAGTGATTCGCGGGGGGGCCGGTATGAGCAGTTCTTC
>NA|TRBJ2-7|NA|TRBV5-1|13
CASSLGQGDEQYF
TGCGCCAGCAGCTTGGGGCAGGGCGACGAGCAGTACTTC
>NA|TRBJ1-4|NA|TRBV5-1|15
CASSLGAGGNEKLFF
TGCGCCAGCAGCTTGGGCGCGGGAGGGAATGAAAAACTGTTTTTT
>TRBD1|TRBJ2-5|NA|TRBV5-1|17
CASSLAAGQGSLETQYF
TGCGCCAGCAGCTTGGCCGCTGGACAGGGATCTCTGGAGACCCAGTACTTC
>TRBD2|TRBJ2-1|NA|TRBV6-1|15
CASRPLSGGDNEQFF
TGTGCCAGCAGGCCCCTTAGCGGGGGTGACAATGAGCAGTTCTTC
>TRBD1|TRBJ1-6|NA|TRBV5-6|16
CASSPEGDRGHSPLHF
TGTGCCAGCAGCCCTGAAGGAGACAGGGGGCATTCACCCCTCCACTTT
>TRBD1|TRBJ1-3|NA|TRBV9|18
CASSASLQQGGSGNTIYF
TGTGCCAGCAGCGCTAGTCTCCAACAGGGGGGATCTGGAAACACCATATATTTT
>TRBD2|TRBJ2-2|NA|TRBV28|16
CASSPLAGDNTGELFF
TGTGCCAGCAGCCCACTAGCGGGGGACAACACCGGGGAGCTGTTTTTT
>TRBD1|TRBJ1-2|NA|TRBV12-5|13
CASMTGANYGYTF
TGTGCTAGTATGACAGGGGCAAACTATGGCTACACCTTC
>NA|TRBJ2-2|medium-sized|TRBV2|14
CASIVRGGTGELFF
TGTGCCAGCATCGTAAGGGGTGGCACCGGGGAGCTGTTTTTT
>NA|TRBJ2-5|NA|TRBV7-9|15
CASSFAGSSKETQYF
TGTGCCAGCAGCTTTGCGGGCAGTTCCAAAGAGACCCAGTACTTC
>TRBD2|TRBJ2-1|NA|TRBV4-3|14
CASSQAGGGDEQFF
TGCGCCAGCAGCCAAGCGGGGGGTGGGGATGAGCAGTTCTTC
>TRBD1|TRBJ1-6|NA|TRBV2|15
CASQATGGYNSPLHF
TGTGCCAGTCAGGCGACAGGGGGCTATAATTCACCCCTCCACTTT
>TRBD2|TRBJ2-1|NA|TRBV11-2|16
CASSLLLAGGGNEQFF
TGTGCCAGCAGCCTCCTCCTAGCGGGGGGGGGTAATGAGCAGTTCTTC
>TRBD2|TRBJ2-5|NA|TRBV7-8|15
CASSPGLGYQETQYF
TGTGCCAGCAGCCCTGGACTAGGATACCAAGAGACCCAGTACTTC
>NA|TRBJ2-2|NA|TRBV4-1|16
CASSQGGDGNTGELFF
TGCGCCAGCAGCCAAGGGGGGGACGGGAACACCGGGGAGCTGTTTTTT
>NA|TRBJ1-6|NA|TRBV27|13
CASSLSGDSPLHF
TGTGCCAGCAGTTTATCGGGGGATTCACCCCTCCACTTT
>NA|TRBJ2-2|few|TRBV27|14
CASSLGPVVRELFF
TGTGCCAGCAGTTTAGGGCCGGTAGTGAGGGAGCTGTTTTTT
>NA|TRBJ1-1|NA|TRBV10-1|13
CASSEGDNTEAFF
TGCGCCAGCAGTGAAGGGGATAACACTGAAGCTTTCTTT
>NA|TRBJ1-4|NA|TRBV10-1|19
CASSEVGRYLFSTNEKLFF
TGCGCCAGCAGTGAGGTAGGACGTTACCTCTTTTCAACTAATGAAAAACTGTTTTTT
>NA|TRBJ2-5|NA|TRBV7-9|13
CASSPTPQETQYF
TGTGCCAGCAGCCCTACTCCCCAAGAGACCCAGTACTTC
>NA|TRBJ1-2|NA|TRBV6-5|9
CPQPDGYTF
TGCCCTCAGCCGGATGGCTACACCTTC
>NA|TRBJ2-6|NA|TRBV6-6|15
CASSWSPSGANVLTF
TGTGCCAGCAGTTGGAGTCCTTCTGGGGCCAACGTCCTGACTTTC
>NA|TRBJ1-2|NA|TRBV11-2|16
CASSQRQVIREYGYTF
TGTGCCAGCAGCCAACGACAGGTTATAAGAGAGTATGGCTACACCTTC
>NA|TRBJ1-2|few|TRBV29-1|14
CSVGPSGRDYGYTF
TGCAGCGTTGGGCCTTCGGGCAGAGACTATGGCTACACCTTC
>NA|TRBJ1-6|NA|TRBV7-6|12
CASSFGNSPLHF
TGTGCCAGCAGCTTCGGTAATTCACCCCTCCACTTT
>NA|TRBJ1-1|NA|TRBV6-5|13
CASSPGPNTEAFF
TGTGCCAGCAGTCCGGGCCCGAACACTGAAGCTTTCTTT
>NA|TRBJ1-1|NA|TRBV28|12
CASTPRNTEAFF
TGTGCCAGCACTCCGAGGAACACTGAAGCTTTCTTT
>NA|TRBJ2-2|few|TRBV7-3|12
CASRHTAGELFF
TGTGCCAGCAGACATACAGCCGGGGAGCTGTTTTTT
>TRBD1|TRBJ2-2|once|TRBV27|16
CASSWTGGQVTGELFF
TGTGCCAGCAGTTGGACAGGGGGCCAGGTTACCGGGGAGCTGTTTTTT
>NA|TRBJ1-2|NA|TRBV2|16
CASSNLGRDRVNRYTF
TGTGCCAGCAGTAATCTTGGGAGGGACCGGGTAAATCGCTACACCTTC
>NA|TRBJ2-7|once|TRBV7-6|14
CASSLEATAYEQYF
TGTGCCAGCAGCTTAGAGGCGACGGCCTACGAGCAGTACTTC
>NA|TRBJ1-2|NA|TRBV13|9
CASENGYTF
TGTGCCAGCGAAAATGGCTACACCTTC
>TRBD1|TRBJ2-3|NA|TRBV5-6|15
CASSLLDREADTQYF
TGTGCCAGCAGCTTATTGGACAGGGAAGCAGATACGCAGTATTTT
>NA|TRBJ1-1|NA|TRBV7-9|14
CASSAWTANTEAFF
TGTGCCAGCAGCGCCTGGACAGCTAACACTGAAGCTTTCTTT
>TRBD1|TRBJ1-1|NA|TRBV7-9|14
CASSSTGGNTEAFF
TGTGCCAGCAGCTCGACAGGGGGAAACACTGAAGCTTTCTTT
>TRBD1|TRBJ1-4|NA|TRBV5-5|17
CASSRYPGQGDNEKLFF
TGTGCCAGCAGCCGTTACCCCGGACAGGGAGATAATGAAAAACTGTTTTTT
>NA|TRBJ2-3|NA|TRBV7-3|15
CASSLSVRATDTQYF
TGTGCCAGCAGCTTATCAGTCAGGGCCACAGATACGCAGTATTTT
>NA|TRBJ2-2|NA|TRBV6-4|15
CASSDDPDNTGELFF
TGTGCCAGCAGTGATGACCCAGACAACACCGGGGAGCTGTTTTTT
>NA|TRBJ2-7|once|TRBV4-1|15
CASSQDPSDSYEQYF
TGCGCCAGCAGCCAAGATCCTAGCGACTCCTACGAGCAGTACTTC
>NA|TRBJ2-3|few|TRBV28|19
CASSSPGDLLRSSTDTQYF
TGTGCCAGCAGTTCTCCCGGGGACCTCTTGCGTTCTAGCACAGATACGCAGTATTTT
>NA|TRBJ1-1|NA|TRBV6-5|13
CASSPGRNTEAFF
TGTGCCAGCAGTCCGGGACGGAACACTGAAGCTTTCTTT
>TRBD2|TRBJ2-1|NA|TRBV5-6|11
CASSPGGEQFF
TGTGCCAGCAGCCCGGGAGGTGAGCAGTTCTTC
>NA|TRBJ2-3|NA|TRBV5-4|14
CASSLTVFTDTQYF
TGTGCCAGCAGCTTGACAGTTTTCACAGATACGCAGTATTTT
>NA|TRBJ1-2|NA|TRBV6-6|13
CASSSTEGYGYTF
TGTGCCAGCAGTTCCACCGAAGGCTATGGCTACACCTTC
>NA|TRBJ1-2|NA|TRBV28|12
CASSPADRGYTF
TGTGCCAGCAGTCCAGCCGACAGGGGCTACACCTTC
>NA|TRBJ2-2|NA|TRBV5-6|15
CASTPGPLNTGELFF
TGTGCCAGCACCCCCGGGCCGCTGAACACCGGGGAGCTGTTTTTT
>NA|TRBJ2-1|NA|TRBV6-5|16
CASSYSGRGSYNEQFF
TGTGCCAGCAGTTACTCGGGGCGGGGTTCCTACAATGAGCAGTTCTTC
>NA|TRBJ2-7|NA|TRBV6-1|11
CASSTTYEQYF
TGTGCCAGCAGTACTACCTACGAGCAGTACTTC
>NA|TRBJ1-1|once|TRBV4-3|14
CASSHGLQTTEAFF
TGCGCCAGCAGCCACGGACTCCAGACGACTGAAGCTTTCTTT
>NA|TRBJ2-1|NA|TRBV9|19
CASSVVPSEGQSPNNEQFF
TGTGCCAGCAGCGTAGTCCCCTCAGAAGGCCAGTCCCCTAACAATGAGCAGTTCTTC